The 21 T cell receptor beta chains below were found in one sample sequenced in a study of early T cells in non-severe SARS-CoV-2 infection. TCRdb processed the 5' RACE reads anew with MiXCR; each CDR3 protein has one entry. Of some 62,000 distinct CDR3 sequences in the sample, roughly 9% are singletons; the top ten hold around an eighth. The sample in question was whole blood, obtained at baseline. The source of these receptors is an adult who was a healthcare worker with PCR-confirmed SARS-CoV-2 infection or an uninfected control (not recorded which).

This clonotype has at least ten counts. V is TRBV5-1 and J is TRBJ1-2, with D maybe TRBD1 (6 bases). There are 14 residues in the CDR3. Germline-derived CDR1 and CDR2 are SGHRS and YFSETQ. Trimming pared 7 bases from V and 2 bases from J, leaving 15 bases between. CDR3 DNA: TGCGCCAGCTCCCGCACAGGGTTAAACTATGGCTACACCTTC. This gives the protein CASSRTGLNYGYTF.

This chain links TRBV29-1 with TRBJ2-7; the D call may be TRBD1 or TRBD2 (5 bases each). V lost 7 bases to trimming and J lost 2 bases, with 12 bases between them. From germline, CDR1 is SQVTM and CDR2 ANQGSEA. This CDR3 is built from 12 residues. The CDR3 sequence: CSAGTMTYEQYF. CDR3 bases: TGCAGCGCCGGGACCATGACCTACGAGCAGTACTTC.

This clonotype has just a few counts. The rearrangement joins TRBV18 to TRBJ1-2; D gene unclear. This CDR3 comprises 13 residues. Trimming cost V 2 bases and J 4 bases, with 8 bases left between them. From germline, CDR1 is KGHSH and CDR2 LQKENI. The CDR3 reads CASSPDPGYGYTF. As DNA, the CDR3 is TGTGCCAGCTCACCAGATCCCGGCTATGGCTACACCTTC.

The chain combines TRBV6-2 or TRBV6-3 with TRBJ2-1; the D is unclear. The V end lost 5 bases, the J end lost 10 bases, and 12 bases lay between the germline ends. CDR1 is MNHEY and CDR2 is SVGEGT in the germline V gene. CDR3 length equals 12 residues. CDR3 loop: CASSHSLGEQFF. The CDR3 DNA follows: TGTGCCAGCAGTCACAGCCTGGGGGAGCAGTTCTTC.

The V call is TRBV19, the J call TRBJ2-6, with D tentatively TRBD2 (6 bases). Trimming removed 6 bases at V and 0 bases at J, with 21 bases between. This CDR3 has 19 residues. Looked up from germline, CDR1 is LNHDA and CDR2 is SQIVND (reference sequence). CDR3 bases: TGTGCCAGTAGCATTACCCCGGGACTTTTAAGCTCTGGGGCCAACGTCCTGACTTTC. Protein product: CASSITPGLLSSGANVLTF.

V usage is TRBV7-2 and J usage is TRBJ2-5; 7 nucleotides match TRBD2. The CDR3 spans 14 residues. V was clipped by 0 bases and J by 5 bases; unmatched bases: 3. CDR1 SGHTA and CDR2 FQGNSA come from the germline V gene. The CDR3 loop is CASSLAGGLETQYF. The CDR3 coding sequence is TGTGCCAGCAGCTTAGCGGGAGGGCTGGAGACCCAGTACTTC.

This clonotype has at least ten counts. The CDR3 spells CSASPTSGRANEQFF. CDR3 DNA sequence: TGCAGTGCTAGTCCCACTAGCGGGAGGGCCAATGAGCAGTTCTTC. The chain recombines TRBV20-1 with TRBJ2-1; 13 positions match TRBD2. The germline V gene has CDR1 DFQATT and CDR2 SNEGSKA (reference sequence). V gave up 3 bases and J gave up 6 bases; unmatched junction bases: 5. The CDR3 totals 15 residues.

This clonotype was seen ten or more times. The CDR3 here is CASSRLTGGYGYTF. The DNA of the CDR3 is TGTGCCAGCAGTCGCCTGACAGGGGGCTATGGCTACACCTTC. The chain recombines TRBV12-3 or TRBV12-4 with TRBJ1-2; the match to TRBD1 covers 9 bases. V gave up 5 bases and J gave up 4 bases; unmatched junction bases: 5. The CDR3 is 14 residues long.

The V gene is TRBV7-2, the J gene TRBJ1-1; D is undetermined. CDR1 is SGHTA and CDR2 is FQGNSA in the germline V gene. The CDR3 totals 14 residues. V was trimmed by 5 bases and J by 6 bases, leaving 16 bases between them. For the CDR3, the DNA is TGTGCCAGCAGCCCCCCCAACCAGATCCCTGAAGCTTTCTTT. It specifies CASSPPNQIPEAFF.

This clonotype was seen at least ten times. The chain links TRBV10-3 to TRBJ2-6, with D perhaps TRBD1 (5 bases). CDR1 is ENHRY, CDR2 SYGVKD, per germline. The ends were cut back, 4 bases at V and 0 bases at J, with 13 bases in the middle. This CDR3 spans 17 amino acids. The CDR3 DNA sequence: TGTGCCATCAGTGGCAGGGCGGTGGACTCTGGGGCCAACGTCCTGACTTTC. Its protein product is CAISGRAVDSGANVLTF.

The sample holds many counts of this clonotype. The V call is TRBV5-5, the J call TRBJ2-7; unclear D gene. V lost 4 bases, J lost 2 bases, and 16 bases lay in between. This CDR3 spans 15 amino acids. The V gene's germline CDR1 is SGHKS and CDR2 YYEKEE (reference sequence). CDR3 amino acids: CASSVQSRITYEQYF. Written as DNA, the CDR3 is TGTGCCAGCAGCGTCCAATCTAGAATCACCTACGAGCAGTACTTC.

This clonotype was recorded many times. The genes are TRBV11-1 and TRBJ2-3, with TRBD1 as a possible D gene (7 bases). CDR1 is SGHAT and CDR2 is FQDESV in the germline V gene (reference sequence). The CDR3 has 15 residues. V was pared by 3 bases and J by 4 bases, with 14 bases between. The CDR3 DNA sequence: TGTGCCAGCAGCTTGGAGGGGGACAGAGCAGATACGCAGTATTTT. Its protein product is CASSLEGDRADTQYF.

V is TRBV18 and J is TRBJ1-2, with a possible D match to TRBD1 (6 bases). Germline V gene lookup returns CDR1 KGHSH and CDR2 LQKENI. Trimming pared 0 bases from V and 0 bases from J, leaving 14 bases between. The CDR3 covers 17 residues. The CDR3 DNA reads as TGTGCCAGCTCACCACCTATCACAGGGCCCCCTAACTATGGCTACACCTTC. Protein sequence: CASSPPITGPPNYGYTF.

CDR3 region: CASSSGRNEQFF. The CDR3 DNA reads TGTGCCAGCAGCTCCGGCCGGAATGAGCAGTTCTTC. The chain recombines TRBV7-6 with TRBJ2-1; D is ambiguous. The CDR3 runs 12 residues. From germline, CDR1 is SGHVS and CDR2 FNYEAQ. Deletions cut 4 bases from V and 7 bases from J, with 8 bases between.

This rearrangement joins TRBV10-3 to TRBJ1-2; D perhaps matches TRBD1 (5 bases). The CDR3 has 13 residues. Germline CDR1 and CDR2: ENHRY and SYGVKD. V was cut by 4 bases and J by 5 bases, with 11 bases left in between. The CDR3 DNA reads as TGTGCCATCAGTGGACAGAAGTTATATGGCTACACCTTC. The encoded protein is CAISGQKLYGYTF.

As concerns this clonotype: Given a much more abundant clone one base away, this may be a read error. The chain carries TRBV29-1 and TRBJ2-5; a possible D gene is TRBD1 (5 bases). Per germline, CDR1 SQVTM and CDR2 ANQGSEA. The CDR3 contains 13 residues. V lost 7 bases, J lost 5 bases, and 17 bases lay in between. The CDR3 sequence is CSAITDSHETQYF. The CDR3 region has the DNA TGCAGCGCAATTACAGACAGTCATGAGACCCAGTACTTC.

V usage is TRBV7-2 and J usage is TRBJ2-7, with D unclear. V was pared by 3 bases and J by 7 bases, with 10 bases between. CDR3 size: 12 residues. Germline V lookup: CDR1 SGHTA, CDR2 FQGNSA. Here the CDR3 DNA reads TGTGCCAGCAGCTTCGCCGAAGGGGAGCAGTACTTC. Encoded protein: CASSFAEGEQYF.

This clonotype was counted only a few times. CDR3 DNA sequence: TGCGCCAGCAGCTTGGGACAGCCGAGTTCCGTCTACACCTTC. Translated: CASSLGQPSSVYTF. This chain joins TRBV5-1 and TRBJ1-2, with D perhaps matching TRBD1 (5 bases). The germline CDR1 and CDR2 sequences are SGHRS and YFSETQ. There are 14 residues in the CDR3. V lost 0 bases to trimming and J lost 10 bases, with 16 bases between them.

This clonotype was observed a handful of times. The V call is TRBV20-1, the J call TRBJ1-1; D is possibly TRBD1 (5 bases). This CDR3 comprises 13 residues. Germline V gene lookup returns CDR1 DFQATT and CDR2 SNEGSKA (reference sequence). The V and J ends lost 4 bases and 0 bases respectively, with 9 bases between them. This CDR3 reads CSATPDMNTEAFF. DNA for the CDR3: TGCAGTGCTACCCCGGACATGAACACTGAAGCTTTCTTT.

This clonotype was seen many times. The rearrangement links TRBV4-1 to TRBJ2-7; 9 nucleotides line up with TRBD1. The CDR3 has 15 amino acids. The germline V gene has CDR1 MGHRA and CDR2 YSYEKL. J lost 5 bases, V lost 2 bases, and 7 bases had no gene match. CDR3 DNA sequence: TGCGCCAGCAGCCAAATCGGGACAGGGTACAACGAGCAGTACTTC. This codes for CASSQIGTGYNEQYF.

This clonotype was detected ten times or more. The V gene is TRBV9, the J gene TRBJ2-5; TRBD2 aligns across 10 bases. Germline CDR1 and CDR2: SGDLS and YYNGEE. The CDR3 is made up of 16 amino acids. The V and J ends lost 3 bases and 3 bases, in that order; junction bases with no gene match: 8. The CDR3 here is CASSGLGLADEETQYF. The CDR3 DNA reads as TGTGCCAGCAGCGGATTAGGACTAGCGGACGAAGAGACCCAGTACTTC.